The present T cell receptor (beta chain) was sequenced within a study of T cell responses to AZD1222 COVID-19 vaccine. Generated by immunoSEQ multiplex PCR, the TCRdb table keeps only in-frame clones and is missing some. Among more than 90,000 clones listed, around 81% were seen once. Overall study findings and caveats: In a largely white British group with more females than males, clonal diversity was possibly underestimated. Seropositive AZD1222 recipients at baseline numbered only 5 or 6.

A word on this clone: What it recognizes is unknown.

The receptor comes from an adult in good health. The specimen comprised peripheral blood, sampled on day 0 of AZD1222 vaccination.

The CDR3 DNA follows: TGTGCCAGCTCACCAGTAAGCGTGTCAGCTGGAAACACCATATATTTT. Translated: CASSPVSVSAGNTIYF. V is TRBV18 and J is TRBJ1-3; D uncertain. Trimming removed 2 bases at V and 2 bases at J, with 13 bases between. The CDR3 extends over 16 amino acids. CDR1 KGHSH and CDR2 LQKENI come from the germline V gene.